This T cell receptor beta chain was identified in a study of technical replicates of blood from several donors. Assay: immunoSEQ multiplex PCR; the TCRdb copy retains only in-frame clones and omits some. The data show approximately 12,000 clones, 60% to 85% seen once. The table lists this clone with a count of one. The CDR3 loop spans 14 amino acids. The germline V and J ends were trimmed by 2 bases and 3 bases, with 9 bases remaining between them. This clonotype was sampled from a human donor in good health. This chain links TRBV5-3 with TRBJ1-5, with D maybe TRBD1 (5 bases). TRBV5-3 is an open reading frame, and its role is uncertain. The sequencing sample was made of PBMCs. This CDR3 is CARSLRQSNQPQHF. CDR3 sequence (DNA): TGTGCCAGAAGCTTAAGACAGTCCAATCAGCCCCAGCATTTT.